The 21 T cell receptor beta chains below come from one sample, sequenced in a study of patients and donors after allogeneic stem cell transplantation. In TCRdb, the RT-PCR reads were re-called with MiXCR into one record per CDR3 protein. The sample lists about a million distinct CDR3 sequences, roughly 17% occurring once. The sequenced material came from blood, either unsorted or a sorted T cell fraction (not recorded which). These receptors all come from a human donor who was either an allogeneic HSCT recipient or a stem cell or donor lymphocyte infusion donor (not recorded which). It is not recorded whose cells these are; they may come from a transplant donor.

The chain carries TRBV7-9 and TRBJ2-7, with D possibly called TRBD1 or TRBD2 (5 bases each). Between the trimmed V and J ends, which lost 1 base and 2 bases, there was a span of 18 bases. Germline V gene sequence: CDR1 SEHNR, CDR2 FQNEAQ (reference sequence). There are 17 residues in the CDR3. CDR3 bases: TGTGCCAGCAGCTTAGGGGGACGCGTAGCGCACCCCTACGAGCAGTACTTC. Translation gives CASSLGGRVAHPYEQYF.

In its sample, this clonotype was seen a few times. J is TRBJ2-7 and V is TRBV6-1; D is perhaps TRBD2 (6 bases). Germline loops: CDR1 MNHNS, CDR2 SASEGT. With 5 bases removed from V and 6 bases from J, the gap between germline ends came to 17 bases. This CDR3 comprises 14 residues. This CDR3 is CASSRGGEFSEQYF. In DNA, the CDR3 is TGTGCCAGCAGTCGTGGCGGGGAATTCTCCGAGCAGTACTTC.

This clonotype was observed many times. This rearrangement joins TRBV4-2 to TRBJ2-7; no firm D call. The V gene lost 0 bases and the J gene lost 6 bases, with 3 bases spanning the gap. This CDR3 is 11 amino acids long. Germline V gene data show CDR1 as LGHNA and CDR2 as YNFKEQ. The CDR3 region is CASSQDREQYF. CDR3 DNA sequence: TGTGCCAGCAGCCAAGATCGCGAGCAGTACTTC.

The chain employs TRBV4-3 and TRBJ1-2, with D perhaps TRBD1 (6 bases). Trimming stripped 0 bases from V and 8 bases from J, with 13 bases between. CDR1 is LGHNA and CDR2 is YSLEER in the germline V gene. CDR3 length: 14 residues. CDR3 region: CASSQDWQGIGYTF. DNA of the CDR3: TGCGCCAGCAGCCAAGATTGGCAGGGGATAGGCTACACCTTC.

In this sample, this clonotype turned up a few times. V is TRBV20-1 and J is TRBJ2-5; TRBD2 aligns across 14 bases. The CDR3 sequence is 17 residues long. Germline loops: CDR1 DFQATT, CDR2 SNEGSKA (reference sequence). CDR3 sequence: CSTKAGGTSGGQETQYF. CDR3 in DNA: TGCAGCACCAAAGCCGGGGGGACTAGCGGGGGACAAGAGACCCAGTACTTC.

The V call is TRBV2, the J call TRBJ2-1; 10 nucleotides agree with TRBD1. The CDR3 is 16 residues long. V lost 5 bases to trimming and J lost 3 bases; unmatched junction nucleotides: 7. Germline V gene data show CDR1 as SNHLY and CDR2 as FYNNEI. This CDR3 reads CASSKPGTGVYNEQFF. The CDR3 DNA reads TGTGCCAGCAGTAAACCTGGGACAGGGGTCTACAATGAGCAGTTCTTC.

In its sample, this clonotype was seen a few times. The J gene is TRBJ1-1, the V gene TRBV15; the D is unclear. The CDR3 runs to 14 residues. Germline CDR1 LNHNV, CDR2 YYDKDF (reference sequence). Trimming removed 0 bases from V and 6 bases from J, with 11 bases in between. The CDR3 is CATSRDPFQAEAFF. In DNA form, the CDR3 reads TGTGCCACCAGCAGAGACCCCTTTCAGGCTGAAGCTTTCTTT.

The table lists this clonotype with a few counts. The chain has TRBV12-3 or TRBV12-4 and TRBJ1-6; D is uncertain. V was shortened by 3 bases and J by 5 bases, with 11 bases between the two germline ends. This CDR3 region has 15 residues. The DNA of the CDR3 is TGTGCCAGCAGTTTTGGGAGAGAAAATAATTCACCCCTCCACTTT. This codes for CASSFGRENNSPLHF.

This clonotype was found a few times. The chain carries TRBV20-1 and TRBJ2-4; weak D call: TRBD1 (5 bases). This CDR3 contains 13 residues. Germline-derived CDR1 and CDR2 are DFQATT and SNEGSKA (reference sequence). The ends were cut back, 0 bases at V and 6 bases at J, with 9 bases in the middle. The CDR3 here is CSARDKGLNIQYF. The CDR3 DNA sequence: TGCAGTGCTAGAGATAAGGGGCTAAACATTCAGTACTTC.

The V gene is TRBV3-1, the J gene TRBJ2-7; no clear D gene. V was shortened by 0 bases and J by 7 bases, with 13 bases between the two germline ends. The CDR3 is made up of 14 amino acids. CDR1 and CDR2 from the germline V gene are LGHDT and YNNKEL (reference sequence). In nucleotides, the CDR3 is TGTGCCAGCAGCCAAGACCCCTCGGTTTCGGAGCAGTACTTC. This translates into CASSQDPSVSEQYF.

Ten or more counts support this clonotype. The chain uses TRBV10-3 and TRBJ2-7; perhaps TRBD1 as D (5 bases). Deletions cut 4 bases from V and 0 bases from J, with 10 bases between. CDR1 ENHRY and CDR2 SYGVKD come from the germline V gene. The CDR3 has 14 amino acids. The CDR3 sequence: CAISGQSSSYEQYF. CDR3 nucleotide sequence: TGTGCCATCAGTGGACAGTCCAGCTCCTACGAGCAGTACTTC.

This clonotype occurred a few times. V and J are TRBV20-1 and TRBJ2-7; D perhaps matches TRBD1 (6 bases). CDR1 and CDR2 from the germline V gene are DFQATT and SNEGSKA (reference sequence). The CDR3 covers 16 residues. Trimming cost V 1 base and J 1 base, with 17 bases left between them. CDR3 residues: CSARVQRTVSSYEQYF. CDR3 DNA: TGCAGTGCTAGAGTACAACGGACAGTTTCGTCCTACGAGCAGTACTTC.

This clonotype was found a few times. The chain joins TRBV12-3 or TRBV12-4 to TRBJ1-5; D ambiguous. V gave up 3 bases and J gave up 4 bases, with 10 bases separating them. The CDR3 covers 14 residues. Written as DNA, the CDR3 is TGTGCCAGCAGTTTCAGGCGGCGGAATCAGCCCCAGCATTTT. Translated: CASSFRRRNQPQHF.

V usage is TRBV6-5 and J usage is TRBJ2-7; D gene uncertain. Per germline, CDR1 MNHEY and CDR2 SVGAGI. V lost 6 bases, J lost 0 bases, and 15 bases lay in between. The CDR3 contains 15 residues. CDR3 amino acids: CASSYRTISSYEQYF. In DNA form, the CDR3 reads TGTGCCAGCAGCTACCGGACCATTAGCTCCTACGAGCAGTACTTC.

This clonotype was seen a few times. This sequence joins TRBV7-8 and TRBJ2-6; D not certain. This CDR3 spans 15 amino acids. The germline CDR1 and CDR2 sequences are SGHVS and FQNEAQ. The ends were cut back, 7 bases at V and 1 base at J, with 11 bases in the middle. Written as DNA, the CDR3 is TGTGCCAGCATCTCGCCCCCTTCTGGGGCCAACGTCCTGACTTTC. Amino acids: CASISPPSGANVLTF.

The chain couples TRBV21-1 to TRBJ1-3; the table calls TRBD1, which could not be checked here. TRBV21-1 is a documented pseudogene. The CDR3 spans 15 residues. CDR3 nucleotide sequence: TGTGCCAGCAGCGCGGGACAGGGGAACGGAAACACCATATATTTT. Translating it yields CASSAGQGNGNTIYF.

The rearrangement joins TRBV18 to TRBJ1-5; a possible D gene is TRBD1 (6 bases). V shed 3 bases and J shed 8 bases, with 17 bases lying between them. The germline gives CDR1 KGHSH, CDR2 LQKENI. CDR3 length equals 15 residues. The CDR3 DNA sequence: TGTGCCAGCTCACCGCTCCTCAGGGGCGGTGAGCCCCAGCATTTT. It translates to CASSPLLRGGEPQHF.

The chain combines TRBV4-3 with TRBJ2-5, with 11 nucleotides matching TRBD1. The V and J ends lost 1 base and 7 bases, in that order; junction bases with no gene match: 11. CDR1 is LGHNA, CDR2 YSLEER, per germline. The CDR3 loop spans 17 amino acids. CDR3 region: CASSQVLDGTGGTTQYF. In DNA form, the CDR3 reads TGCGCCAGCAGCCAAGTTTTAGATGGGACAGGGGGGACGACCCAGTACTTC.

This clonotype has a count of ten or more. This chain uses TRBV12-3 or TRBV12-4 with TRBJ2-1, with 7 bases aligning to TRBD1. The V gene end was trimmed by 3 bases and the J gene end by 5 bases; junction bases not matched to a gene: 7. This CDR3 is 15 amino acids long. The chain's CDR3 is CASSLDRLDDNEQFF. In DNA form, the CDR3 reads TGTGCCAGCAGTTTGGACAGGTTGGATGACAATGAGCAGTTCTTC.

In this sample, this clonotype turned up a few times. The chain joins TRBV4-3 to TRBJ2-4; 14 nucleotides match TRBD2. This CDR3 contains 20 residues. Trimming cost V 0 bases and J 1 base; bases outside gene matches: 8. Germline V CDR1 and CDR2: LGHNA, YSLEER. The CDR3 DNA sequence: TGCGCCAGCAGCCAAGAACGACTAGCGGGGGGGCACCTGGCCAAAAACATTCAGTACTTC. Its protein is CASSQERLAGGHLAKNIQYF.

The CDR3 DNA sequence: TGTGCCAGCAGTCTGGGGACCGCGGGGTGGAATGAGCAGTTCTTC. As protein: CASSLGTAGWNEQFF. V is TRBV12-3 or TRBV12-4 and J is TRBJ2-1, with D possibly matching TRBD2 (6 bases). CDR3 size: 15 residues. Trimming took 5 bases from V and 7 from J, leaving 18 bases between them.